This TCR beta chain stems from a study of T cells after yellow fever vaccination. The overall study: Low-cell-number fractions underwent preparation using SMART-Seq v4 Ultra Low Input.

Trimming took 3 bases from V and 2 from J, leaving 14 bases between them. The CDR3 has 14 residues. Germline V gene lookup returns CDR1 SQVTM and CDR2 ANQGSEA. This clonotype appeared many times. The antigen is unknown. Whole-study findings and limits: Re-detected after boosting: most primary clones, 96% of CD4 and 88% of CD8.

TCRdb reprocessed the 5' RACE reads with MiXCR, giving one entry per CDR3 protein. The table records 100,000 to 150,000 distinct CDR3 sequences, around 9.8% of them present only once. The V gene is TRBV29-1, the J gene TRBJ2-7, with D possibly TRBD2 on 7 matching bases. The sequence was collected from a man aged 18 to 30 who received the YFV17D yellow fever vaccine. The material sequenced was CD8+ T cells sorted from PBMCs, taken on the day of the yellow fever booster vaccination. This CDR3 reads CSVEAGALPYEQYF. As DNA, the CDR3 is TGCAGCGTTGAGGCGGGGGCTCTCCCCTACGAGCAGTACTTC.